This TCR beta chain was identified in a study of cytomegalovirus exposure and HLA in healthy donors. Regarding the study as a whole: In vitro work confirmed that three CMV-associated chains recognize CMV antigens. The study labeled about 160 TCR beta chains cytomegalovirus-associated. Common viral pathogens (according to a later analysis) appeared linked to several of the most significant clusters.

The ends were cut back, 6 bases at V and 8 bases at J, with 17 bases in the middle. CDR1 is LNHDA and CDR2 is SQIVND in the germline V gene (reference sequence). This CDR3 is built from 14 residues. Of note for this clone: The antigen is undetermined.

PCR used 60 Vbeta primers and 13 Jbeta primers. Clones were sequenced by immunoSEQ multiplex PCR, and TCRdb holds only the in-frame ones, with some missing. Its table records over 110,000 clones. This clonotype was obtained from a male donor in good health and CMV-seronegative. Input material: PBMCs. The genes are TRBV19 and TRBJ2-1, with no clear D. CDR3 DNA: TGTGCCAGTAGCTATTTAGCCAGAGGCCATGAGCAGTTCTTC. Translating gives CASSYLARGHEQFF.